This entry describes one T cell receptor beta chain. The data originate from a study of blood T cell repertoires in COVID-19. Study in general: Nucleic acid was either cDNA or gDNA, and it came from T cells, B-cell-depleted T cells, or PBMCs.

The study assigned cohorts using participant-reported clinical history. Germline CDR1 and CDR2: GTSNPN and SVGIG (reference sequence). The CDR3 totals 14 residues. V was pared by 3 bases and J by 2 bases, with 7 bases of the junction left unmatched. In the original processing: Cell counts per sample came from amplifying reference gene primers. The repertoire was sequenced with immunoSEQ multiplex PCR; TCRdb's copy has only in-frame clones and lacks some. From that table come the V and J calls and clone size; the DNA was used to work out D and trimming. The sample lists roughly 380,000 clones; around 87% were seen once.

The chain combines TRBV30 with TRBJ2-7, with TRBD1 identical over 7 bases. The sequence was obtained from a man aged 25-40 years who had recovered from COVID-19. Input material: PBMCs or T cells enriched from blood (not recorded which). Here the CDR3 reads CAWSWAGGPYEQYF. The CDR3 nucleotides read TGTGCCTGGAGCTGGGCAGGGGGTCCCTACGAGCAGTACTTC.